This TCR beta chain was identified in a study of T cells in Graves' hyperthyroidism and ophthalmopathy. This clonotype showed up just a few times. CDR1 is ENHRY and CDR2 is SYGVKD in the germline V gene. The CDR3 contains 16 residues. J gave up 1 base and V 2 bases, and 1 base lay outside the gene matches. The source material, RNA transcripts, was used to amplify TCR beta CDR3 regions. First-round RT-PCR with HTBI primers amplified the TCR CDR3 region. TCRdb fed the multiplex PCR reads into MiXCR, producing one record per CDR3 protein. The sample holds about 420,000 distinct CDR3 sequences; 15% to 17% are singletons and the top ten take around 14%.

The genes are TRBV10-3 and TRBJ2-3, with TRBD2 identical over 12 bases. The source material was blood. The receptor was isolated from a woman aged 18 to 35 with Graves' hyperthyroidism. The DNA for the CDR3 is TGTGCCATCAGTGAGCGACTAGCGGGAGGCACAGATACGCAGTATTTT. Translating it yields CAISERLAGGTDTQYF.